Sequencing of this TCR beta chain was carried out in a study of radiation and T cells in renal cell carcinoma. Generated by immunoSEQ multiplex PCR, the TCRdb table keeps only in-frame clones and is missing some. The repertoire includes about 90,000 clones, over 80% of them detected once, and more than 9% sits in the top ten. Indicated time point: blood 4 weeks post-SBRT, at nephrectomy. Specified treatment: 15 Gy SBRT to primary tumor, nephrectomy 4 weeks later. Nephrectomy followed 15 Gy stereotactic body radiation by 4 weeks. Germline-derived CDR1 and CDR2 are MNHEY and SMNVEV (reference sequence). The CDR3 is made up of 14 amino acids. V lost 1 base and J lost 3; bases outside the gene matches: 0.

The sample was blood, taken from a patient whose treatment included radiotherapy and nephrectomy. The chain combines TRBV27 with TRBJ1-1; TRBD1 matches 9 bases. The TCR originated in a man aged 50 to 59 with renal cell carcinoma. As DNA, the CDR3 is TGTGCCAGCAGTTTATGGGACAGGGACACTGAAGCTTTCTTT. Amino acids: CASSLWDRDTEAFF.